These 7 T cell receptor beta chains were all obtained from the same sample, sequenced in a study of T cell repertoires in cytomegalovirus infection. A single record per CDR3 protein comes from TCRdb applying MiXCR to the reads. The sample carries 750,000 to 900,000 distinct CDR3 sequences, just under 30% recorded once. The antigens these receptors bind are not known. The starting material was cultured CD8+ T cells from PBMCs, obtained from culture after CMV antigen stimulation. All receptors come from a human donor in good health (CMV status not recorded). Some clones in this sample may be carry-over from other donors' samples.

This clonotype turned up a few times. The J gene is TRBJ1-1, the V gene TRBV7-9; TRBD1 might be the D (6 bases). The germline V gene encodes CDR1 SEHNR and CDR2 FQNEAQ (reference sequence). The V end was cut by 6 bases, the J end by 4 bases, with 9 bases between. The CDR3 spans 12 residues. The CDR3 loop is CASRGAGTEAFF. The CDR3, as DNA: TGTGCCAGCAGGGGGGCCGGCACTGAAGCTTTCTTT.

This clonotype has at least ten counts. This chain joins TRBV7-8 and TRBJ2-1; 9 bases map to TRBD2. Germline loops: CDR1 SGHVS, CDR2 FQNEAQ. This CDR3 spans 15 amino acids. V lost 6 bases to trimming and J lost 8 bases; unmatched junction nucleotides: 11. In nucleotides, the CDR3 is TGTGCCAGCAGACCTAACAGCGGGGGGATATATGAGCAGTTCTTC. The encoded protein is CASRPNSGGIYEQFF.

The table lists this clonotype with a few counts. The chain recombines TRBV12-3 or TRBV12-4 with TRBJ2-2; no definite D call. V lost 3 bases and J 4 bases, leaving 15 bases between the germline ends. This CDR3 has 16 residues. The CDR3: CASSFKARRFTGELFF. The CDR3 DNA sequence: TGTGCCAGCAGTTTTAAGGCGAGGCGATTCACCGGGGAGCTGTTTTTT.

This clonotype was seen only a few times. The chain combines TRBV14 with TRBJ1-1; 7 nucleotides align to TRBD1. CDR3 size: 17 residues. V gave up 4 bases and J gave up 0 bases; unmatched junction bases: 11. Germline CDR1 is SGHDN and CDR2 is FVKESK. CDR3 nucleotide sequence: TGTGCCAGCAGCCCCCCGGGACAGCAACTAATGAACACTGAAGCTTTCTTT. It yields the protein CASSPPGQQLMNTEAFF.

Worth noting for this clonotype: A much larger clonotype is one base distant, so this may be a read error. The chain links TRBV5-4 to TRBJ2-1; the D gene is possibly TRBD1 (6 bases). The V gene lost 2 bases and the J gene lost 6 bases, with 9 bases spanning the gap. Germline V CDR1 and CDR2: SGHNT, YYREEE (reference sequence). The CDR3 contains 13 residues. The CDR3 protein is CASSFGGSNEQFF. The CDR3 region has the DNA TGTGCCAGCAGCTTTGGGGGCTCCAATGAGCAGTTCTTC. Supplemented by reference TRBV5-4 and TRBJ2-1, the full variable domain reads ETGVTQSPTHLIKTRGQQVTLRCSSQSGHNTVSWYQQALGQGPQFIFQYYREEENGRGNFPPRFSGLQFPNYSSELNVNALELDDSALYLCASSFGGSNEQFFGPGTRLTVL.

CDR3 protein: CASRLAGGNEQFF. The CDR3 region has the DNA TGTGCCAGCAGACTAGCGGGGGGGAATGAGCAGTTCTTC. The rearrangement joins TRBV14 to TRBJ2-1, with TRBD2 matching over 13 bases. Germline V gives CDR1 SGHDN, CDR2 FVKESK. The CDR3 consists of 13 residues. V lost 6 bases and J lost 7; bases outside the gene matches: 0.

This clonotype appeared many times. The V gene is TRBV7-9, the J gene TRBJ2-5; D possibly corresponds to TRBD2 (6 bases). This CDR3 has 15 amino acids. With 4 bases removed from V and 1 base from J, the gap between germline ends came to 13 bases. Germline CDR1 SEHNR, CDR2 FQNEAQ (reference sequence). Written as DNA, the CDR3 is TGTGCCAGCAGCTGGCGGGACGGCAGCCAAGAGACCCAGTACTTC. Amino acid sequence: CASSWRDGSQETQYF.